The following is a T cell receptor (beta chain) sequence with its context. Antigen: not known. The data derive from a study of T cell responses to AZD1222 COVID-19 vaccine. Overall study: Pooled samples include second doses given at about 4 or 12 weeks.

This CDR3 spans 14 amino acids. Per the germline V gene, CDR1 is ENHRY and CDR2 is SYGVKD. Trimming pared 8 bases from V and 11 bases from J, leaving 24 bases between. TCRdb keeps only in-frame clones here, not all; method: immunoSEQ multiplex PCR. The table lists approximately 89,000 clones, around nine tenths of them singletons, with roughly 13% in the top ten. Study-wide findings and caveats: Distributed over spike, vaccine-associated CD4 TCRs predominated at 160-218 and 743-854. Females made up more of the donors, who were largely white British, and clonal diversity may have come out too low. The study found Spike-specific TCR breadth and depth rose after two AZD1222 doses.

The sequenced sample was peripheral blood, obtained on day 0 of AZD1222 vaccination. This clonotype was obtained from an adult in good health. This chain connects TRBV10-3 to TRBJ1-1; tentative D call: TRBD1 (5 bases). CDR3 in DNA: TGTGCCATCGCCACCGGGACGCTTACTATCGGGGCTTTCTTT. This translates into CAIATGTLTIGAFF.